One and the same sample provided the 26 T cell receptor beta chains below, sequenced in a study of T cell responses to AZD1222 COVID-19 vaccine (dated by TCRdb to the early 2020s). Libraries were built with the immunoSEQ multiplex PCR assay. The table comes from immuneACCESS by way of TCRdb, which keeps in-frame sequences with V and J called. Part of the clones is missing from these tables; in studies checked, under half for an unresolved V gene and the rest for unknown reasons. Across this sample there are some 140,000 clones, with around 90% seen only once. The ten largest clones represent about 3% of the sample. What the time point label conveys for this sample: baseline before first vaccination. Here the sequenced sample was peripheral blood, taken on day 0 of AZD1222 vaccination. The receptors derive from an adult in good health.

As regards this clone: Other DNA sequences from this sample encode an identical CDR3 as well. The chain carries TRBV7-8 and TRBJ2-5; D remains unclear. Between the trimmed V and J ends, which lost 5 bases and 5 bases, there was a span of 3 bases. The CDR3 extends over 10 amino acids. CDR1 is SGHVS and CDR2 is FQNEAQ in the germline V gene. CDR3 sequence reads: CASSHETQYF. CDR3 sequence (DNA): TGTGCCAGCAGCCACGAGACCCAGTACTTC.

The CDR3 sequence is CASSRTEGYGYTF. The CDR3, as DNA: TGTGCCAGCAGCCGGACAGAAGGCTATGGCTACACCTTC. The chain recombines TRBV7-2 with TRBJ1-2, with D possibly TRBD1 on 6 matching bases. Germline lookup yields CDR1 SGHTA and CDR2 FQGNSA. V lost 5 bases and J lost 4, with 11 bases in between. The length of the CDR3 is 13 residues. The full variable domain, completed using reference TRBV7-2 and TRBJ1-2, is GAGVSQSPSNKVTEKGKDVELRCDPISGHTALYWYRQSLGQGLEFLIYFQGNSAPDKSGLPSDRFSAERTGGSVSTLTIQRTQQEDSAVYLCASSRTEGYGYTFGSGTRLTVV.

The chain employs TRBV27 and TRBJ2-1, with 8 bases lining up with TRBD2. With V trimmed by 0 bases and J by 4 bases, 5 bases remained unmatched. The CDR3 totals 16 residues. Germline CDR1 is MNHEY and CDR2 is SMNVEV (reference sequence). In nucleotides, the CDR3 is TGTGCCAGCAGTTTATCTAGCGGGGCTGCATACAATGAGCAGTTCTTC. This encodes CASSLSSGAAYNEQFF.

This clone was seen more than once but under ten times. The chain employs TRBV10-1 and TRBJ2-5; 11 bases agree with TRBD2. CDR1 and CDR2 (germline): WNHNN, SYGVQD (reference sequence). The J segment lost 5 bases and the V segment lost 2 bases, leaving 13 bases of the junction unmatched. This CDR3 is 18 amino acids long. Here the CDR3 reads CASSEGRGGLADRETQYF. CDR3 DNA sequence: TGCGCCAGCAGTGAGGGCAGGGGGGGACTAGCGGACCGGGAGACCCAGTACTTC.

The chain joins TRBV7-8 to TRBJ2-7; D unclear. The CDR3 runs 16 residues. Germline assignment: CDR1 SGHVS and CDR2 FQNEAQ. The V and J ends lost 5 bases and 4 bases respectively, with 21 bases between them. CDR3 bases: TGTGCCAGCAGCCGCCCCCTGGTCAGGTTGGGTTACGAGCAGTACTTC. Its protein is CASSRPLVRLGYEQYF.

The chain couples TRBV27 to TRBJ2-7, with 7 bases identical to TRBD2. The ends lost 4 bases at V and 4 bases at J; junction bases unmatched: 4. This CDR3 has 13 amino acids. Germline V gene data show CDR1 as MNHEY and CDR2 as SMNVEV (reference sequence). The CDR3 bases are TGTGCCAGCAGTTCGGGACTACCTTACGAGCAGTACTTC. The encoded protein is CASSSGLPYEQYF.

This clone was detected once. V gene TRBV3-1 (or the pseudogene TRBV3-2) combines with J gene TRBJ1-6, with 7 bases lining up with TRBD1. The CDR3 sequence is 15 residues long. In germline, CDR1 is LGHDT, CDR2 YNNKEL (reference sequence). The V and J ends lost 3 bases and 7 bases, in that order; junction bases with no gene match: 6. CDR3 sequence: CASSHPGTENSPLHF. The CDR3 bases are TGTGCCAGCAGCCACCCCGGGACAGAGAATTCACCCCTCCACTTT.

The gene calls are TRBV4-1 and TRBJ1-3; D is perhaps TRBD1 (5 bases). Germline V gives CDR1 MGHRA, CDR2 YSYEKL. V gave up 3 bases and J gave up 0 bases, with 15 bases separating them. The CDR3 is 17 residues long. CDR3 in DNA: TGCGCCAGCAGCCAGGGGCGCCGTAGAAACTCTGGAAACACCATATATTTT. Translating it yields CASSQGRRRNSGNTIYF.

The CDR3 bases are TGTGCCAGCAGCTTCTCGCCTGATTACGAGCAGTACTTC. It specifies CASSFSPDYEQYF. This chain uses TRBV5-6 with TRBJ2-7; D is unresolved. Germline V gives CDR1 SGHDT, CDR2 YYEEEE. The CDR3 covers 13 residues. The V end was cut by 2 bases, the J end by 4 bases, with 10 bases between.

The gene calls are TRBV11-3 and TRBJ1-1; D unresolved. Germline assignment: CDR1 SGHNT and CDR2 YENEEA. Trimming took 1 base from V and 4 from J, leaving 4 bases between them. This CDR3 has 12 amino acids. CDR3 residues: CASSLGFTEAFF. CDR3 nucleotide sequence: TGTGCCAGCAGCTTAGGGTTCACTGAAGCTTTCTTT.

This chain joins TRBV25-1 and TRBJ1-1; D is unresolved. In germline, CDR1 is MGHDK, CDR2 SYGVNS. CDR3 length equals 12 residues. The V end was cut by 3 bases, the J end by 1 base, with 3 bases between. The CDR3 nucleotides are TGTGCCAGCAGTGACAGGAACACTGAAGCTTTCTTT. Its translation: CASSDRNTEAFF.

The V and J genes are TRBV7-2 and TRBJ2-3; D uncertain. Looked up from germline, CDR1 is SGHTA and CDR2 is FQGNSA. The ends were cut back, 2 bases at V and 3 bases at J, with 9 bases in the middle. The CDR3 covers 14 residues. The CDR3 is CASSLTGGTDTQYF. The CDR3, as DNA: TGTGCCAGCAGCTTAACCGGCGGTACAGATACGCAGTATTTT.

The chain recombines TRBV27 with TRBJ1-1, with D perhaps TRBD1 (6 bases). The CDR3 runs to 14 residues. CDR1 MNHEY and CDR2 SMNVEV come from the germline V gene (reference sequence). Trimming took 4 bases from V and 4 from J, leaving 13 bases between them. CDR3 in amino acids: CASSSGGSTTEAFF. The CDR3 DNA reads TGTGCCAGCAGTTCCGGGGGCAGCACCACTGAAGCTTTCTTT.

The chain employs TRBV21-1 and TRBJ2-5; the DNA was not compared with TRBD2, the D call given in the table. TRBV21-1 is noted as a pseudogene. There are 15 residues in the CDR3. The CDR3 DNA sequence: TGTGCCAGCAGCCCCCGGGAGGGACCTCAAGAGACCCAGTACTTC. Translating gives CASSPREGPQETQYF.

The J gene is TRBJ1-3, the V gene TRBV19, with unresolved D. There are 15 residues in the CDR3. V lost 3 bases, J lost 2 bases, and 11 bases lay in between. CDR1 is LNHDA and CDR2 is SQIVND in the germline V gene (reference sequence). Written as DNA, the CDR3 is TGTGCCAGTAGTATCGGGTCAGGCCCTGGAAACACCATATATTTT. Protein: CASSIGSGPGNTIYF.

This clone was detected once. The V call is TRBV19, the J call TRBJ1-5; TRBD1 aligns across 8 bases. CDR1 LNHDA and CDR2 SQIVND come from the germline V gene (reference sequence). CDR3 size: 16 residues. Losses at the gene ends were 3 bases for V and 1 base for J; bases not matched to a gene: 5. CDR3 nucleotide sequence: TGTGCCAGTAGTATCGGCGACAGGGGAAGCAATCAGCCCCAGCATTTT. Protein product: CASSIGDRGSNQPQHF.

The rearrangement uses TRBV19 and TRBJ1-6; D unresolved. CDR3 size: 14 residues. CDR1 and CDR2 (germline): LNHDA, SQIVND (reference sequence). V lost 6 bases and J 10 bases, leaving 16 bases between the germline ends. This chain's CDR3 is CASSDAGFKSPLHF. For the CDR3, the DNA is TGTGCCAGTAGCGATGCGGGATTTAAGTCACCCCTCCACTTT.

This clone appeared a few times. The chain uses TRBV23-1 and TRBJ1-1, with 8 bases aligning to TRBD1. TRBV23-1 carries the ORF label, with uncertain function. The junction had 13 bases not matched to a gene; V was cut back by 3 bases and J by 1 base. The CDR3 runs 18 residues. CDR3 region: CASSHYNAGDRGNTEAFF. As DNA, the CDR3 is TGCGCCAGCAGTCACTACAATGCGGGTGACAGGGGGAACACTGAAGCTTTCTTT.

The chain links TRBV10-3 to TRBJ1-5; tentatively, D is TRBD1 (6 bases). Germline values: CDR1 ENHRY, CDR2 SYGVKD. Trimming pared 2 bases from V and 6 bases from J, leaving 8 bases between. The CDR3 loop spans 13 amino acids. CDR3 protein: CAISETGTQPQHF. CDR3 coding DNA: TGTGCCATCAGTGAGACAGGGACTCAGCCCCAGCATTTT.

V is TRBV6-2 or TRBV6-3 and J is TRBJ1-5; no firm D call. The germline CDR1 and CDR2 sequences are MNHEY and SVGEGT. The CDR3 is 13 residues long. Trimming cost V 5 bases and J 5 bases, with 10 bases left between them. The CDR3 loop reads CASSRQADQPQHF. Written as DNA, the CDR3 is TGTGCCAGCAGTAGGCAGGCCGATCAGCCCCAGCATTTT.

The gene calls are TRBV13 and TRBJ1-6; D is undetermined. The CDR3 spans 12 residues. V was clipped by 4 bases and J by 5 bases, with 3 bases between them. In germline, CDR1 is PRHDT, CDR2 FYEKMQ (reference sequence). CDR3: CASSSNNSPLHF. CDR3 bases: TGTGCCAGCAGCTCGAATAATTCACCCCTCCACTTT.

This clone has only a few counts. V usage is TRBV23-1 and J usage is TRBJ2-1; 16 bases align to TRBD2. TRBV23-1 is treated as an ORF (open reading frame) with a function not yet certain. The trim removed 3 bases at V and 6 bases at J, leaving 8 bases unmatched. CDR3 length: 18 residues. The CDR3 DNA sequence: TGCGCCAGCAGTCATCTGGGACTAGCGGGAGGGCCCCTCAATGAGCAGTTCTTC. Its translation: CASSHLGLAGGPLNEQFF.

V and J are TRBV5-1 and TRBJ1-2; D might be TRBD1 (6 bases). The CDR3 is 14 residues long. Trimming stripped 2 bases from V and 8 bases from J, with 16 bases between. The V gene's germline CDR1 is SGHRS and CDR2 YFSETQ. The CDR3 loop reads CASSFGQPSWGYTF. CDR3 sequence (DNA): TGCGCCAGCAGCTTTGGACAGCCTAGTTGGGGCTACACCTTC. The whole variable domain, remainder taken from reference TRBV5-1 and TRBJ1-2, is KAGVTQTPRYLIKTRGQQVTLSCSPISGHRSVSWYQQTPGQGLQFLFEYFSETQRNKGNFPGRFSGRQFSNSRSEMNVSTLELGDSALYLCASSFGQPSWGYTFGSGTRLTVV.

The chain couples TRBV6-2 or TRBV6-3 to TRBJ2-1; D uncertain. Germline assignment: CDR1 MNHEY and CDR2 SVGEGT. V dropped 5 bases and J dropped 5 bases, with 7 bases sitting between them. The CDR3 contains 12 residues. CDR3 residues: CASSVLDNEQFF. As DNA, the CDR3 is TGTGCCAGCAGTGTACTTGACAATGAGCAGTTCTTC.

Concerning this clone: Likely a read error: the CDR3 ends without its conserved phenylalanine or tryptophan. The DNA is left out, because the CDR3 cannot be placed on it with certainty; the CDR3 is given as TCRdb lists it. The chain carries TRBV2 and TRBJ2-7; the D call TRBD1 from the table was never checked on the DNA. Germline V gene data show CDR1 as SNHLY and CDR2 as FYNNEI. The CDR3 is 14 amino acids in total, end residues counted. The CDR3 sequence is CASSEARGTGQEFI.

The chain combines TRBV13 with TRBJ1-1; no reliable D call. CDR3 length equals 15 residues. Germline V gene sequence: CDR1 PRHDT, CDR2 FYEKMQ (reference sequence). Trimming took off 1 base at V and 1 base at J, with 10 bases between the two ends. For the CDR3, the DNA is TGTGCCAGCAGCTTAGATACTGAGGCGAACACTGAAGCTTTCTTT. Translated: CASSLDTEANTEAFF.